This T cell receptor (beta chain) was sequenced in a study of cytomegalovirus exposure and HLA in healthy donors. This CDR3 is built from 13 residues. Looked up from germline, CDR1 is SGHVS and CDR2 is FNYEAQ. Trimming shortened V by 7 bases and J by 4 bases, and 10 bases separated the two germline ends. Points from the study as a whole: With high specificity and sensitivity, the classifier reportedly diagnosed cytomegalovirus status. More clonal expansion characterized HLA-associated TCR beta chains than equally common others in a later analysis.

The PCR used 60 Vbeta and 13 Jbeta primers. Authors' processing steps: Unique TCR beta chains totaled about 73 million in a later count, with roughly 10 million of them shared. The protocol was immunoSEQ multiplex PCR, while the TCRdb copy is restricted to in-frame clones and leaves out a portion. D and trimming come from the DNA, and the V and J calls and clone size come from that table. The sample records 150,000 to 200,000 clones, 70% to 75% being singletons. With regard to this clone: Antigen: not known.

This rearrangement joins TRBV7-6 to TRBJ2-2; unclear D gene. Sequenced: PBMCs. The receptor was derived from a man aged 18 to 30 in good health and CMV-seropositive. In DNA, the CDR3 is TGTGCCAGCACCCGTAGTGGCACCGGGGAGCTGTTTTTT. As protein: CASTRSGTGELFF.